This record covers a single T cell receptor beta chain. The missing CDR3 end, 3 residues past where the read stops, is filled in from the germline J gene. This entry is derived from a study of Tregs in tolerant kidney transplant recipients. Related graft donors supplied nonmyeloablative bone marrow transplants, and mixed chimerism was transient. The assay was immunoSEQ multiplex PCR, and TCRdb's table has in-frame clones only and misses some. Here the sample table reports about 15,000 clones. Trimming removed 0 bases from V and 5 bases from J; junction bases left unmatched: 13. CDR3 size: 18 residues.

Sequences were derived from CD4+ T cells from blood (PBMCs), sampled 12 months after the transplant. The chain recombines TRBV23-1 with TRBJ2-7; 10 nucleotides align to TRBD2. TRBV23-1 is filed as an ORF, its function uncertain. The TCR comes from a human patient who received a combined kidney and bone marrow transplant. Some T cells may have come from the graft donor. The CDR3 sequence: CASSQSSVIAGGRDEQYF. Partial CDR3 DNA: TGCGCCAGCAGTCAATCCTCGGTAATAGCGGGAGGTCGCGACGAG.